Below, 15 T cell receptor beta chains from the same sample are listed, as sequenced in a study of blood T cell repertoires in COVID-19. The table came from immunoSEQ multiplex PCR; TCRdb's copy has only in-frame clones and leaves some out. The profile shows 150,000 to 170,000 clones, about 85% of them singletons. Sequenced input: peripheral blood. The receptors were sampled from a man aged 60 to 75 with COVID-19, enrolled during active disease.

The chain couples TRBV24-1 to TRBJ2-5; weak D call: TRBD2 (6 bases). V gave up 3 bases and J gave up 5 bases, with 9 bases separating them. The CDR3 is 13 residues long. Germline V gene sequence: CDR1 KGHDR, CDR2 SFDVKD. In DNA, the CDR3 is TGTGCCACCAGTGATGGAGGGAGGGAGACCCAGTACTTC. Protein: CATSDGGRETQYF.

The rearrangement links TRBV4-3 to TRBJ2-1; D possibly corresponds to TRBD1 (6 bases). The CDR3 runs 16 residues. Trimming left V 3 bases short and J 6 bases short, with 18 bases between. CDR1 and CDR2 from the germline V gene are LGHNA and YSLEER. The CDR3 region is CASSQAGTSSSNEQFF. The DNA for the CDR3 is TGCGCCAGCAGCCAGGCCGGGACATCTTCGTCCAATGAGCAGTTCTTC.

The CDR3 here is CASSQGELSSYNEQFF. The CDR3 DNA reads TGTGCCAGCAGCCAAGGGGAGTTAAGCTCCTACAATGAGCAGTTCTTC. This chain links TRBV14 with TRBJ2-1, with a weak D call TRBD2 (5 bases). Per the germline V gene, CDR1 is SGHDN and CDR2 is FVKESK. The CDR3 runs 16 residues. V lost 1 base to trimming and J lost 0 bases, with 10 bases between them.

The V and J genes are TRBV7-3 and TRBJ2-3; tentative D call: TRBD2 (6 bases). The V gene's germline CDR1 is SGHTA and CDR2 FQGTGA. The CDR3 has 12 amino acids. Trimming removed 5 bases at V and 9 bases at J, with 12 bases between. CDR3 sequence (DNA): TGTGCCAGCAGCCCCCATGGGGGGACGCAGTATTTT. Residues: CASSPHGGTQYF.

CDR3 DNA sequence: TGTGCCAGCAGCCCCGCCGCGGGGAAGCAAGAGACCCAGTACTTC. The encoded protein is CASSPAAGKQETQYF. This sequence joins TRBV11-3 and TRBJ2-5, with D possibly TRBD2 on 6 matching bases. This CDR3 is 15 amino acids long. CDR1 is SGHNT and CDR2 is YENEEA in the germline V gene. Trimming pared 5 bases from V and 2 bases from J, leaving 15 bases between.

This clone came up a few times. V is TRBV7-3 and J is TRBJ2-1; 11 positions agree with TRBD1. The germline V gene has CDR1 SGHTA and CDR2 FQGTGA. The CDR3 is 15 residues long. V shed 2 bases, J shed 9 bases, and the junction held 6 bases outside the gene matches. The CDR3 loop reads CASSLEGQGGGEQFF. The CDR3 DNA reads TGTGCCAGCAGCTTAGAGGGACAGGGGGGCGGTGAGCAGTTCTTC.

This clone appeared a few times. The CDR3 sequence: CASSVDSRGNSPLHF. The CDR3 region has the DNA TGTGCCAGCAGCGTAGACAGTCGGGGTAATTCACCCCTCCACTTT. The chain employs TRBV9 and TRBJ1-6; no definite D call. The CDR3 covers 15 residues. Trimming shortened V by 0 bases and J by 6 bases, and 10 bases separated the two germline ends. The V gene's germline CDR1 is SGDLS and CDR2 YYNGEE.

The gene calls are TRBV18 and TRBJ1-5, with D unresolved. The CDR3 runs to 13 residues. Germline V gives CDR1 KGHSH, CDR2 LQKENI. Trimming cost V 6 bases and J 1 base, with 7 bases left between them. CDR3 sequence (DNA): TGTGCCAGCTCGACCGGGAGCAATCAGCCCCAGCATTTT. It is translated as CASSTGSNQPQHF.

Only one count was recorded for this clone. The V gene is TRBV6-5, the J gene TRBJ1-4, with a tentative D call TRBD1 (5 bases). The CDR3 has 14 amino acids. V was cut by 4 bases and J by 12 bases, with 18 bases left in between. CDR1 MNHEY and CDR2 SVGAGI come from the germline V gene. CDR3 sequence: CASSSLGGRGQLFF. CDR3 coding DNA: TGTGCCAGCAGTTCCCTGGGGGGACGGGGTCAACTGTTTTTT.

The chain is built from TRBV19 and TRBJ1-2; TRBD1 matches 9 bases. Trimming cost V 0 bases and J 8 bases; bases outside gene matches: 4. The germline gives CDR1 LNHDA, CDR2 SQIVND (reference sequence). There are 14 residues in the CDR3. The CDR3: CASSIEQGARGYTF. DNA of the CDR3: TGTGCCAGTAGTATAGAACAGGGGGCGCGCGGCTACACCTTC.

Only one count was recorded for this clone. The chain couples TRBV7-9 to TRBJ1-1; 9 bases are a match to TRBD1. The CDR3 runs 16 residues. CDR1 and CDR2 from the germline V gene are SEHNR and FQNEAQ (reference sequence). After removal of 1 base from V and 1 base from J, the junction contained 4 bases not matched to a gene. The CDR3 here is CASSLVGTGRNTEAFF. The CDR3 DNA is TGTGCCAGCAGCTTAGTCGGGACAGGGAGGAACACTGAAGCTTTCTTT. The whole variable domain, remainder taken from reference TRBV7-9 and TRBJ1-1, is DTGVSQNPRHKITKRGQNVTFRCDPISEHNRLYWYRQTLGQGPEFLTYFQNEAQLEKSRLLSDRFSAERPKGSFSTLEIQRTEQGDSAMYLCASSLVGTGRNTEAFFGQGTRLTVV.

The chain couples TRBV5-3 to TRBJ1-5; 9 bases align to TRBD1. TRBV5-3 is an open reading frame whose function is uncertain. The CDR3 has 20 residues. V dropped 0 bases and J dropped 7; count of bases not matched to a gene: 20. The CDR3 nucleotides are TGTGCCAGAAGCTTGGCCTCCGGACAGGGGACTATCTTATCGGGACAGCCCCAGCATTTT. Translated, it gives CARSLASGQGTILSGQPQHF.

The gene calls are TRBV6-2 or TRBV6-3 and TRBJ1-5; D is perhaps TRBD1 (6 bases). V was clipped by 6 bases and J by 0 bases, with 15 bases between them. The length of the CDR3 is 16 residues. CDR1 is MNHEY, CDR2 SVGEGT, per germline. The CDR3: CASSPSGTFSNQPQHF. As DNA, the CDR3 is TGTGCCAGCAGCCCATCCGGGACATTTAGCAATCAGCCCCAGCATTTT.

This clone was picked up one time. The chain joins TRBV6-5 to TRBJ1-1; no clear D. Deletions cut 8 bases from V and 0 bases from J, with 10 bases between. Germline CDR1 MNHEY, CDR2 SVGAGI. This CDR3 is built from 13 residues. CDR3 sequence: CASHPQVNTEAFF. The CDR3, as DNA: TGTGCCAGCCATCCTCAGGTGAACACTGAAGCTTTCTTT.

A word on this clone: Additional DNA sequences in this sample encode the identical CDR3. The chain carries TRBV4-3 and TRBJ2-1; the D gene is possibly TRBD1 (5 bases). Germline loops: CDR1 LGHNA, CDR2 YSLEER. V shed 2 bases and J shed 6 bases, with 11 bases lying between them. The length of the CDR3 is 14 residues. The CDR3 DNA follows: TGCGCCAGCAGCCAAAGGGGTAGGGGCAATGAGCAGTTCTTC. Translated: CASSQRGRGNEQFF.